This is a list of T cell receptor beta chains from one sample in a study of a mutant IDH1 vaccine in newly diagnosed glioma. Profiling relied on immunoSEQ multiplex PCR, and the TCRdb table lists in-frame clones only, not all of them. The sample includes tens of thousands of clones, around 79% of them seen just once. The sequenced sample was PBMCs, obtained from a glioma patient treated with radiotherapy, temozolomide or both. These receptors were obtained from a man aged 35 to 55 with glioma. Some clones in this sample may be carry-over from other donors' samples. Each CDR3 is given with its conserved first and last residue. Each record gives: D gene, V gene, clone size, J gene, CDR3 DNA, CDR3 protein. D genes are given only for firm matches. Part of the rows lack a size; the others show once, few, many or a class for expanded clones.

-	TRBV6-1	-	TRBJ2-7	TGTGCCAGCAGTGTAGGCAGGACCTACGAGCAGTACTTC	CASSVGRTYEQYF
-	TRBV19	-	TRBJ2-5	TGTGCCAGTAGTATCGTGCCATCGGAGACCCAGTACTTC	CASSIVPSETQYF
-	TRBV4-2	-	TRBJ1-2	TGTGCCAGCAGCCGAGGACAGGGCTACACCTTC	CASSRGQGYTF
-	TRBV7-9	few	TRBJ2-7	TGTGCCAGCAGCTTTCAGGGCTACGAGCAGTACTTC	CASSFQGYEQYF
-	TRBV5-1	-	TRBJ1-1	TGCGCCAGCAGCTTGGGGGGGACCACTGAAGCTTTCTTT	CASSLGGTTEAFF
-	TRBV4-1	-	TRBJ2-7	TGCGCCAGCAGCCAAGTCTTTGGGACGTGGGATTACGAGCAGTACTTC	CASSQVFGTWDYEQYF
TRBD1	TRBV19	-	TRBJ1-4	TGTGCCAGTAGTACAGGACAGGGGGCAAATGAAAAACTGTTTTTT	CASSTGQGANEKLFF
-	TRBV5-1	once	TRBJ2-1	TGCGCCAGCAGCTTCGGGGGCGACCGGGGGAATGAGCAGTTCTTC	CASSFGGDRGNEQFF
-	TRBV2	-	TRBJ1-3	TGTGCCAGCAGTGAAGTCCTACGGGACACCATATATTTT	CASSEVLRDTIYF
-	TRBV15	-	TRBJ2-3	TGTGCCACCAGCAGAGATCTTTACCCCACAGATACGCAGTATTTT	CATSRDLYPTDTQYF
-	TRBV7-9	-	TRBJ1-5	TGTGCCAGCAGCTTATCGGCACAACTTTCGTCCCAGCATTTT	CASSLSAQLSSQHF
TRBD2	TRBV7-9	-	TRBJ2-5	TGTGCCAGCAGCCCCAGACTAGCGGGGTTCCAAGAGACCCAGTACTTC	CASSPRLAGFQETQYF
-	TRBV29-1	-	TRBJ1-1	TGCAGCGTCTTCGAGTGGAAAGGGAACACTGAAGCTTTCTTT	CSVFEWKGNTEAFF
-	TRBV5-1	-	TRBJ1-6	TGCGCCAGCAGACCAACGGCCGGTGCTTGGGGTTCACCCCTCCACTTT	CASRPTAGAWGSPLHF
-	TRBV6-5	-	TRBJ1-2	TGTGCCAGCAGCCCTGGACGGCTAGCTAACTATGGCTACACCTTC	CASSPGRLANYGYTF
-	TRBV7-8	-	TRBJ2-7	TGTGCCAGCAGCACTATTTGGGACGGGAGATTCTCCTACGAGCAGTACTTC	CASSTIWDGRFSYEQYF
-	TRBV2	few	TRBJ2-7	TGTGCCAGCAGTGCCAGACAGGGAGGGTACGAGCAGTACTTC	CASSARQGGYEQYF
-	TRBV4-1	few	TRBJ2-1	TGCGCCAGCAGCCAAGATATCGGCGGGACCTACAATGAGCAGTTCTTC	CASSQDIGGTYNEQFF
TRBD1	TRBV9	-	TRBJ2-5	TGTGCCAGCAGCGTCCACACAGGGGGACAAGAGACCCAGTACTTC	CASSVHTGGQETQYF
-	TRBV7-9	-	TRBJ2-5	TGTGCCAGCAGCTTAGCGGGGGGCGGGGAGACCCAGTACTTC	CASSLAGGGETQYF
-	TRBV29-1	few	TRBJ1-1	TGCAGCGTTTGGGGGGGAACTGAAGCTTTCTTT	CSVWGGTEAFF
TRBD1	TRBV6-1	-	TRBJ1-1	TGTGCCAGCAGTGATCAGGGGGCCACTGAAGCTTTCTTT	CASSDQGATEAFF
-	TRBV5-6	once	TRBJ1-2	TGTGCCAGCAGCTTTTACAGTGACTATGGCTACACCTTC	CASSFYSDYGYTF
-	TRBV5-6	-	TRBJ1-2	TGTGCCAGCAGCTGGATAAGGGACACCGATAACTATGGCTACACCTTC	CASSWIRDTDNYGYTF
-	TRBV10-3	-	TRBJ2-7	TGTGCCATCAGCCGATCGACGGGCAGCTCCTACGAGCAGTACTTC	CAISRSTGSSYEQYF
-	TRBV6-5	-	TRBJ2-2	TGTGCCAGCAGTTACAGGACCGAAACCGGGGAGCTGTTTTTT	CASSYRTETGELFF
-	TRBV19	few	TRBJ1-5	TGTGCCAGTAGTATAGTTCGGGGAAGCAATCAGCCCCAGCATTTT	CASSIVRGSNQPQHF
-	TRBV6-4	-	TRBJ2-7	TGTGCCAGCGATGTGGACTACGAGCAGTACTTC	CASDVDYEQYF
-	TRBV4-1	-	TRBJ1-6	TGCGCCAGCAGGGAAGATGATGGGAGGCCAAATTCACCCCTCCACTTT	CASREDDGRPNSPLHF
TRBD2	TRBV5-1	-	TRBJ2-2	TGCGCCAGCAGCTGGGTCCCTAGCGGGGGTGGCACCGGGGAGCTGTTTTTT	CASSWVPSGGGTGELFF